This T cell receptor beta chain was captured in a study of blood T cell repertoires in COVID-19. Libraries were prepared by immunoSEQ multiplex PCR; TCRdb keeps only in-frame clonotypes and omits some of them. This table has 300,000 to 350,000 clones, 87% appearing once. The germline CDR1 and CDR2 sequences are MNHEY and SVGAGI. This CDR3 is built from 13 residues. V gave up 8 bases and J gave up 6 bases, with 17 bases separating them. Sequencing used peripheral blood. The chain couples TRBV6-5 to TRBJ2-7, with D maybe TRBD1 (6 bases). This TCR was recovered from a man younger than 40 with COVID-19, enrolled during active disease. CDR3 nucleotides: TGTGCCAGCTCATTGGGGGCTAGGGGCGAGCAGTACTTC. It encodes CASSLGARGEQYF.